This T cell receptor beta chain was found in a study of blood T cell repertoires in COVID-19. As originally analysed: Reference gene primer amplification yielded estimated nucleated cell counts. Using immunoSEQ multiplex PCR, the repertoire was profiled, and TCRdb retains in-frame clones only, with some absent. V and J calls and clone size come straight from that table; D and trimming were deduced from the DNA. The repertoire includes tens of thousands of clones, roughly nine tenths of them detected once, and around 1.6% sits in the top ten. There are 15 residues in the CDR3. CDR1 SGHTS and CDR2 YDEGEE come from the germline V gene. V lost 4 bases and J 2 bases, leaving 13 bases between the germline ends.

Material: peripheral blood. The V and J genes are TRBV5-8 and TRBJ1-3; D is unresolved. The source of this sequence is a man aged 60 to 75 with acute or convalescent COVID-19. The CDR3 DNA follows: TGTGCCAGCAGCGTCAGGTGGTCGCCTGGAAACACCATATATTTT. Translated: CASSVRWSPGNTIYF.